This T cell receptor (beta chain) appears in the sequencing data of a study of T cells in Graves' hyperthyroidism and ophthalmopathy. Regions amplified from RNA transcripts were the TCR beta CDR3 regions. The TCR CDR3 first-round RT-PCR relied on the HTBI primer set. MiXCR, applied by TCRdb to the multiplex PCR reads, yields one record per CDR3 protein. The profile shows around 250,000 distinct CDR3 sequences, roughly 15% of them singletons. The CDR3 consists of 14 residues. Germline CDR1 and CDR2: LNHNV and YYDKDF (reference sequence). V lost 0 bases and J 5 bases, leaving 8 bases between the germline ends. This clonotype was recorded at least ten times.

This chain links TRBV15 with TRBJ2-1; tentative D call: TRBD1 (5 bases). The specimen sequenced was blood. The clonotype originates from a woman aged 18-35 years with Graves' ophthalmopathy. The chain's CDR3 is CATSRDMTDNEQFF. The CDR3 DNA follows: TGTGCCACCAGCAGAGATATGACAGACAATGAGCAGTTCTTC.